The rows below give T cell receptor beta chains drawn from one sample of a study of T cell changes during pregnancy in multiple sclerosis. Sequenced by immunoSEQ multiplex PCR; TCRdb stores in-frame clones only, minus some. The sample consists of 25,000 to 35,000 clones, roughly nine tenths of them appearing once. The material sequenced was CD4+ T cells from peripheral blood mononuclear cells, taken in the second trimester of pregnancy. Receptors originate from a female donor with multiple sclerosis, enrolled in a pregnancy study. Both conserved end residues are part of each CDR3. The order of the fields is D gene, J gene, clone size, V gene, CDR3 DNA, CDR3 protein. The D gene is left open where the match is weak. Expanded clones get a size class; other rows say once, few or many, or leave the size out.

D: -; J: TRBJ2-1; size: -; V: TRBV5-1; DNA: TGCGCCAGCAGCTCAGCACCCCCGGCAGGCAATGAGCAGTTCTTC; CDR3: CASSSAPPAGNEQFF
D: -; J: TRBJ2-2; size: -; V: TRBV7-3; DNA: TGTGCCAGCAGCTTTCAGGGCAGGACCGGGGAGCTGTTTTTT; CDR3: CASSFQGRTGELFF
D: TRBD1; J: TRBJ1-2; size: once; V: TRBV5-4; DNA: TGTGCCAGCAGCCCGGGGACAGGGGGCGCCTATGGCTACACCTTC; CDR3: CASSPGTGGAYGYTF
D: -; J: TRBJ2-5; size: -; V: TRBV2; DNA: TGTGCCAGCAGACCCGGACAGCCGCAAGAGACCCAGTACTTC; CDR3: CASRPGQPQETQYF
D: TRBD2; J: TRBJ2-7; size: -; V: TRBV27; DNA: TGTGCCAGCAGTTTATGGCTAGCGGGGGGTCCCTACGAGCAGTACTTC; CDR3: CASSLWLAGGPYEQYF
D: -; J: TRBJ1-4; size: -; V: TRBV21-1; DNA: TGTGCCAGCAGCAAAGAAGGGACAGACCCTAAAACTAATGAAAAACTGTTTTTT; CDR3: CASSKEGTDPKTNEKLFF
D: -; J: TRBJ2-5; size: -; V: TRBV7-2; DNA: TGTGCCAGCAGCTTACAACACCGGACGGGGCGGGGAGAGACCCAGTACTTC; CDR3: CASSLQHRTGRGETQYF
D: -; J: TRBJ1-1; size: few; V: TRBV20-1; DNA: TGCAGTGCTAGTCGGAACACTGAAGCTTTCTTT; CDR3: CSASRNTEAFF
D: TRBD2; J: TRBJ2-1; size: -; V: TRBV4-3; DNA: TGCGCCAGCAGCCAAGGGACGGGGAGGGCTAGCTCCTACAATGAGCAGTTCTTC; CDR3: CASSQGTGRASSYNEQFF
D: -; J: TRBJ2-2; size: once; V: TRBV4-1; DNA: TGCGCCAGCCTAGGACAGCAGGGCACCGGGGAGCTGTTTTTT; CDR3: CASLGQQGTGELFF
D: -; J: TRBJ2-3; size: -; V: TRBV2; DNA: TGTGCCAGCGGACAGTACACAGATACGCAGTATTTT; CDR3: CASGQYTDTQYF
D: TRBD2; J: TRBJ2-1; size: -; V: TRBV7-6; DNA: TGTGCCAGCAGCCCAACGGGGGGGATAGGATATGAGCAGTTCTTC; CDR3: CASSPTGGIGYEQFF
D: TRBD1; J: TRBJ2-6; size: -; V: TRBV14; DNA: TGTGCCAGCAGCCCCCTAGGACAGGGGGCTGTTAAAGGCTCTGGGGCCAACGTCCTGACTTTC; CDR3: CASSPLGQGAVKGSGANVLTF
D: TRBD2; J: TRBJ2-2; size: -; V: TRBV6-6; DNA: TGTGCCAGCAGTTCCATACTAGCGGGGTTGACCGGGGAGCTGTTTTTT; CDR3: CASSSILAGLTGELFF
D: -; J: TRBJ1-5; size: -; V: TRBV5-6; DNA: TGTGCCAGCAGGCTGGGAGGGGATCAGCCCCAGCATTTT; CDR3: CASRLGGDQPQHF
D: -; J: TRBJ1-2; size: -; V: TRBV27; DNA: TGTGCCAGCAGTTTCTCAGCTAACTATGGCTACACCTTC; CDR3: CASSFSANYGYTF
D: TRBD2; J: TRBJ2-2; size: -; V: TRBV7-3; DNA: TGTGCCAGCAGCCATCTAGCGGGGGCCACCACCGGGGAGCTGTTTTTT; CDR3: CASSHLAGATTGELFF
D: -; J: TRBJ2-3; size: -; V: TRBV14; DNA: TGTGCCAGCAGCTTCTCGGGCACAGATACGCAGTATTTT; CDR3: CASSFSGTDTQYF
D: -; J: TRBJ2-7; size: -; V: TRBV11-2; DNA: TGTGCCAGCAGCTTAGCAGGTCCTACCTACGAGCAGTACTTC; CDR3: CASSLAGPTYEQYF
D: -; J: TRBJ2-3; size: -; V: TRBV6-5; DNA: TGTGCCAGCAGAAAGAAGGGGGATACGCAGTATTTT; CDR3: CASRKKGDTQYF
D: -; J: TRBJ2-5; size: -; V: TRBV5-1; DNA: TGCGCCAGCGTCCAGGGCATCTTGTCTTTGCAAGAGACCCAGTACTTC; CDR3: CASVQGILSLQETQYF
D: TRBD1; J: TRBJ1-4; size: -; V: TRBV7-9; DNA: TGTGCCAGCAGCTCTGACAGGGGAAGGGTCGTTGATGAAAAACTGTTTTTT; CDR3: CASSSDRGRVVDEKLFF
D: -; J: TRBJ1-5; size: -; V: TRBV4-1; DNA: TGCGCCAGCAGCCAGGGGGGTCCAGGGCCCTTCAATCAGCCCCAGCATTTT; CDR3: CASSQGGPGPFNQPQHF
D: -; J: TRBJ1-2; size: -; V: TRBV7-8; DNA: TGTGCCAGCAGCTTCTCAGGGGCACCCTATGGCTACACCTTC; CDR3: CASSFSGAPYGYTF
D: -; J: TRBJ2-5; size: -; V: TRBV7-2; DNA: TGTGCCAGCGTACTGGACAGACAAGAGACCCAGTACTTC; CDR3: CASVLDRQETQYF
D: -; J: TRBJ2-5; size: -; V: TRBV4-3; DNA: TGCGCCAGCAGCCAAGTAGTCAGGGGCCCCCAAGAGACCCAGTACTTC; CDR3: CASSQVVRGPQETQYF
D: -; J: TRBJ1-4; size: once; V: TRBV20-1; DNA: TGCAGTGCTAGGTGGCATGAAAAACTGTTTTTT; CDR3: CSARWHEKLFF
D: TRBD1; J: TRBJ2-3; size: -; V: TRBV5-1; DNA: TGCGCCAGCAGCTCGCGGACAGGGCGAGTCACAGATACGCAGTATTTT; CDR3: CASSSRTGRVTDTQYF
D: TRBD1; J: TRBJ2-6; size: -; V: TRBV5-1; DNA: TGCGCCAGCAGCTTGAGGCGACAGGGTGGATTGTATGGGGCCAACGTCCTGACTTTC; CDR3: CASSLRRQGGLYGANVLTF
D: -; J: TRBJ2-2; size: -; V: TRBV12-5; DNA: TGTGCTAGTGGCCGAGTATCCGGGGAGCTGTTTTTT; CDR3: CASGRVSGELFF
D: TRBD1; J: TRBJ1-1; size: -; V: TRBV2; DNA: TGTGCCAGCAGACAGGGGGTGAACACTGAAGCTTTCTTT; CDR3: CASRQGVNTEAFF
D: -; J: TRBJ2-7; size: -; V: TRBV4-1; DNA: TGCGCCAGCAGCCGCTCCCTCCAGACAGCCTACGAGCAGTACTTC; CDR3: CASSRSLQTAYEQYF
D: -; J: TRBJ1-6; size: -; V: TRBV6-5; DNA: TGTGCCAGCAGGCTTTGGGACACACAAAATTCACCCCTCCACTTT; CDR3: CASRLWDTQNSPLHF
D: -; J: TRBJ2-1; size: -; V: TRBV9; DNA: TGTGCCAGCAGCGTATCCGGGTCCTACAATGAGCAGTTCTTC; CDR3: CASSVSGSYNEQFF
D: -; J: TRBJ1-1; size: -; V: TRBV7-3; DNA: TGTGCCAGCAGCTTCACACAGAACACTGAAGCTTTCTTT; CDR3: CASSFTQNTEAFF
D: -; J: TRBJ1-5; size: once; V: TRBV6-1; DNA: TGTGCCAGCAGTCTCCAACCCACGGGGAATCAGCCCCAGCATTTT; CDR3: CASSLQPTGNQPQHF
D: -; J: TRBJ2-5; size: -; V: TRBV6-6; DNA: TGTGCCAGCAGCACCCCGGACAGAGAACAAGAGACCCAGTACTTC; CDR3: CASSTPDREQETQYF
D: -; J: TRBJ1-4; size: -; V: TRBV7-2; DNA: TGTGCCAGCAGCTTAGCGTCTGCGGGCGTTTGGGAAAAACTGTTTTTT; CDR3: CASSLASAGVWEKLFF
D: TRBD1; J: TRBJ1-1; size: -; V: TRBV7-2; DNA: TGTGCCAGCAGCTTAGGCACTGCCGGGACAGGGAGGGAAGCTTTCTTT; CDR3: CASSLGTAGTGREAFF
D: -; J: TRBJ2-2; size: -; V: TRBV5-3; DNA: TGTGCCAGCCTAGGACTGCGGGGAAGCCCGTGGGAGCTGTTTTTT; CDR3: CASLGLRGSPWELFF
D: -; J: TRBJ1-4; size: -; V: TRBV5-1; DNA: TGCGCCAGCAGCTTGGCGGGGTATAATGAAAAACTGTTTTTT; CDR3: CASSLAGYNEKLFF
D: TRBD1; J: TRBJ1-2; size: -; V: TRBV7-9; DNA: TGTGCCAGCAGCTGGGACAGAGGGTTCTACACCTTC; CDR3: CASSWDRGFYTF
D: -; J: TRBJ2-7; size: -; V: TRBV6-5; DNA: TGTGCCAGCAGTCCTCCGGGTAACCCGCACGAGCAGTACTTC; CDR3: CASSPPGNPHEQYF
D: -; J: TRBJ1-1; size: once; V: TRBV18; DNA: TGTGCCAGCTCCCGTGCCCGGGCTGAGGGTGTCGAAGCTTTCTTT; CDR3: CASSRARAEGVEAFF
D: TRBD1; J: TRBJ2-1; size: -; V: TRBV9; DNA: TGTGCCAGCAGCGTAGGTATCAGGACAGGGGGCATCCATGAGCAGTTCTTC; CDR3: CASSVGIRTGGIHEQFF
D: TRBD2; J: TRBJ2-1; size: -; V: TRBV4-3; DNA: TGCGCCAGCAGCCAAGGCGGGGGGGCCGGGGGTGAGCAGTTCTTC; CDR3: CASSQGGGAGGEQFF
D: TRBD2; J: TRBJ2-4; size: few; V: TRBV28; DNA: TGTGCCAGCAGCGGGGGGGCCGGAGCCAAAAACATTCAGTACTTC; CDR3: CASSGGAGAKNIQYF
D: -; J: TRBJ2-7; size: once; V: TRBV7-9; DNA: TGTGCCAGCAGCTTAGTTGGGGGGGCCGCATCTTACGAGCAGTACTTC; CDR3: CASSLVGGAASYEQYF
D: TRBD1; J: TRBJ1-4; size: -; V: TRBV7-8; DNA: TGTGCCAGCGGTCCCTTCCGGACAGGGGGGAATGAAAAACTGTTTTTT; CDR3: CASGPFRTGGNEKLFF
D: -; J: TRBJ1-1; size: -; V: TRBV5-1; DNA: TGCGCCAGCAGCTTGGCACAGGGGAACACTGAAGCTTTCTTT; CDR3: CASSLAQGNTEAFF
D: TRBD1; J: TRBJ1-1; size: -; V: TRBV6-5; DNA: TGTGCCACCCAATTGAAGGGGGCAGCTTTCTTT; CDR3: CATQLKGAAFF
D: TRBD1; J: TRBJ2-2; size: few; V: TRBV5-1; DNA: TGCGCCAGCAGGCCCCAGGGGGCGGGCACCGGGGAGCTGTTTTTT; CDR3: CASRPQGAGTGELFF